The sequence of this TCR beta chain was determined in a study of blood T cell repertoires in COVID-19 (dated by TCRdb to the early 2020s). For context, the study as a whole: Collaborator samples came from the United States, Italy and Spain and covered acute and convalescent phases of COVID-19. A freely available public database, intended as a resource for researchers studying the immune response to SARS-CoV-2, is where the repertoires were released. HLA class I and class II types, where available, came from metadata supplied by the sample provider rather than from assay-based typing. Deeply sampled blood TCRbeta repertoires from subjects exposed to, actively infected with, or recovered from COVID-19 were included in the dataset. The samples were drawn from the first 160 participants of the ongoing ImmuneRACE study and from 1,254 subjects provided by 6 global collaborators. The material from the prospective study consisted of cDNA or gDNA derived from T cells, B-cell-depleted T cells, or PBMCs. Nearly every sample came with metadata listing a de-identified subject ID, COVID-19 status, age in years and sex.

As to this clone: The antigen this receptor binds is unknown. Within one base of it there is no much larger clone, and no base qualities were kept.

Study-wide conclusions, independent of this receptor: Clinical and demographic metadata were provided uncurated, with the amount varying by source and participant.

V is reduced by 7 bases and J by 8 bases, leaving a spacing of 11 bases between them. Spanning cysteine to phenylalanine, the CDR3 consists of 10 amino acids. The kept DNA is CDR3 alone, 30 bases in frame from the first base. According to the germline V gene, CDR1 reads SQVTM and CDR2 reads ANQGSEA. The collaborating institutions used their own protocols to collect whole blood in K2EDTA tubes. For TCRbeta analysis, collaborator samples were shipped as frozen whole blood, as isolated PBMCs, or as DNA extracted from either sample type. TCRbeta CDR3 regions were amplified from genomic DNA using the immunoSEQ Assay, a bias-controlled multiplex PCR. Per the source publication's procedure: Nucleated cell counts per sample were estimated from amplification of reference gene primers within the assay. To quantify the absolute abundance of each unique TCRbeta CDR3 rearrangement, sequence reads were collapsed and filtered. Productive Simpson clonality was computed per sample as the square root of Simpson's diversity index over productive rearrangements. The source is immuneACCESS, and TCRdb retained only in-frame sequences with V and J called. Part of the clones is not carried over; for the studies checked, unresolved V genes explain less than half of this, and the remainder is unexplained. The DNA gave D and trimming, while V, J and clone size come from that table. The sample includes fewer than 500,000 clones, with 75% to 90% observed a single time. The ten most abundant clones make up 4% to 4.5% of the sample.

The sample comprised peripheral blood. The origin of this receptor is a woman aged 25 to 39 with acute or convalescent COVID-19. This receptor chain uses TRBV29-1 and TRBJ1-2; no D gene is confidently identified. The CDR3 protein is CSALEGGYTF. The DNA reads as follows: TGCAGCGCCCTGGAGGGAGGCTACACCTTC. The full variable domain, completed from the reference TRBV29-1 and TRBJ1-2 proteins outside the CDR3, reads SAVISQKPSRDICQRGTSLTIQCQVDSQVTMMFWYRQQPGQSLTLIATANQGSEATYESGFVIDKFPISRPNLTFSTLTVSNMSPEDSSIYLCSALEGGYTFGSGTRLTVV.